What follows is one TCR beta chain and its context. Antigen unknown. This specimen belongs to a study of cytomegalovirus exposure and HLA in healthy donors. General study results and limits: Other equally common chains were less clonally expanded than HLA-associated TCR beta chains, a later analysis showed.

In germline, CDR1 is SGHDT, CDR2 YYEEEE. V shed 5 bases, J shed 2 bases, and the junction held 4 bases outside the gene matches. There are 14 residues in the CDR3. Use of 60 Vbeta and 13 Jbeta primers characterized the PCR. Per the study methods: A follow-up analysis tallied 60 million to 85 million unique TCR beta chains, roughly 11 million shared. Here immunoSEQ multiplex PCR was the method, and the copy in TCRdb shows in-frame clones only, minus some. From that table come the V and J calls and clone size; the DNA was used to work out D and trimming. The sample records about 150,000 clones, 70% to 80% being singletons.

The sample consisted of PBMCs. The TCR originated in a male donor in good health and CMV-seronegative. The genes are TRBV5-6 and TRBJ2-7; 10 bases align to TRBD1. CDR3 DNA sequence: TGTGCCAGCAGTCGAGGACAGGGGGCCTACGAGCAGTACTTC. Protein sequence: CASSRGQGAYEQYF. The entire variable domain, with the rest obtained from reference TRBV5-6 and TRBJ2-7, is as follows: DAGVTQSPTHLIKTRGQQVTLRCSPKSGHDTVSWYQQALGQGPQFIFQYYEEEERQRGNFPDRFSGHQFPNYSSELNVNALLLGDSALYLCASSRGQGAYEQYFGPGTRLTVT.